The T cell receptor (beta chain) under discussion was sequenced for a study of Tregs in tolerant kidney transplant recipients. Comment on this clone: The antigen remains unidentified. The read terminates 3 residues before the CDR3 end, so the remaining end is supplied by the germline J gene.

Germline CDR1 reads LGHNA; CDR2 reads YNFKEQ. This CDR3 has 15 residues. The J segment lost 5 bases and the V segment lost 4 bases, leaving 5 bases of the junction unmatched. Some clones are missing from TCRdb's copy, which holds only in-frame ones; the method was immunoSEQ multiplex PCR. This sample's table has 6,400 or so clones. Recipients received nonmyeloablative bone marrow transplants from related graft donors, with transient mixed chimerism. CD4+CD25+CD127- Tregs, CD4+CD25- non-Tregs, CD4 and CD8 cells were sorted. Overall study results and limits: Some patients' samples used different primers over time, so nucleotide sequences weren't comparable. Biological reproducibility was not directly addressed in this study.

The TCR comes from a human patient who received a combined kidney and bone marrow transplant. The graft donor may be the source of some T cells. The chain has TRBV4-2 and TRBJ2-5, with 12 bases fitting TRBD1. Specimen: CD8+ T cells from blood (PBMCs), collected 12 months after the transplant. The CDR3 loop is CASSRDRGLGETQYF. The sequenced part of the CDR3 DNA is TGTGCCAGCAGCCGGGACAGGGGGCTAGGGGAGACC.